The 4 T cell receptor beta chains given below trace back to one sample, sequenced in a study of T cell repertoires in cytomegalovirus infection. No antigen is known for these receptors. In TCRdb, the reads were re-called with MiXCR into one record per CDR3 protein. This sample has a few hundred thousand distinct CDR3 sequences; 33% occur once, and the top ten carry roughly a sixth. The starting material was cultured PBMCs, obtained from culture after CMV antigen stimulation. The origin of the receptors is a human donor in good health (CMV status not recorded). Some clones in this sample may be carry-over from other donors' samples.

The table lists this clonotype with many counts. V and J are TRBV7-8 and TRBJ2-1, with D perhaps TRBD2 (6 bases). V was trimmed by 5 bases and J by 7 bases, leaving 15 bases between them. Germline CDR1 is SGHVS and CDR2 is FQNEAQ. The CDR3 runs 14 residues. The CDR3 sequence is CASSQLVSGNEQFF. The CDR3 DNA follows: TGTGCCAGCAGCCAACTTGTAAGCGGGAATGAGCAGTTCTTC.

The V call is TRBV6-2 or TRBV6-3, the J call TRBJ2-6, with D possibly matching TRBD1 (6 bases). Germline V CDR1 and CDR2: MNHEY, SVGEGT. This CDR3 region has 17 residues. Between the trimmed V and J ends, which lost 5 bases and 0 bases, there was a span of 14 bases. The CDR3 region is CASSLDRSYSGANVLTF. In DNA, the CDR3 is TGTGCCAGCAGTCTAGACAGGAGCTACTCTGGGGCCAACGTCCTGACTTTC.

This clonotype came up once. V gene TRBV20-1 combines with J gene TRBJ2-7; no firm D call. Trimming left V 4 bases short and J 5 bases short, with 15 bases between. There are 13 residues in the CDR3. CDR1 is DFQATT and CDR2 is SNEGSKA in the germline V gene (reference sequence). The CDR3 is CSATTRLGDEQYF. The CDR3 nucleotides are TGCAGTGCTACCACCCGCTTGGGTGACGAGCAGTACTTC.

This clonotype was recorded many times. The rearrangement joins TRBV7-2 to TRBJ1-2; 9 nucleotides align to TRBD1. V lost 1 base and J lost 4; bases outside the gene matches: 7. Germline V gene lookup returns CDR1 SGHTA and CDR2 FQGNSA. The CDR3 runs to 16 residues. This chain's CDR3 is CASSLEGTGPSYGYTF. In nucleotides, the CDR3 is TGTGCCAGCAGCTTAGAGGGGACAGGGCCCAGCTATGGCTACACCTTC.